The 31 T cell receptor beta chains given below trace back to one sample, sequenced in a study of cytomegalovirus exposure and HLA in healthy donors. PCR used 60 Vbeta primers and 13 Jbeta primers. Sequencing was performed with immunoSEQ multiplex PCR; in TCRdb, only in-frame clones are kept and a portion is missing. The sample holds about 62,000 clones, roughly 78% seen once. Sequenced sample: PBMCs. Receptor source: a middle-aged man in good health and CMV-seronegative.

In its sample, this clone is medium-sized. The CDR3 reads CASSPSGIYNEQFF. The CDR3 DNA sequence: TGCGCCAGCAGCCCTAGCGGGATCTACAATGAGCAGTTCTTC. The chain combines TRBV10-2 with TRBJ2-1; 9 positions match TRBD2. With V trimmed by 6 bases and J by 3 bases, 3 bases remained unmatched. This CDR3 has 14 amino acids. Germline V gene lookup returns CDR1 WSHSY and CDR2 SAAADI.

CDR3 DNA sequence: TGTGCCAGCAGTGAAGAGTACGGAGTGAACACTGAAGCTTTCTTT. Translation: CASSEEYGVNTEAFF. The chain couples TRBV6-1 to TRBJ1-1; D is ambiguous. The germline gives CDR1 MNHNS, CDR2 SASEGT. Trimming took off 1 base at V and 0 bases at J, with 9 bases between the two ends. This CDR3 region has 15 residues.

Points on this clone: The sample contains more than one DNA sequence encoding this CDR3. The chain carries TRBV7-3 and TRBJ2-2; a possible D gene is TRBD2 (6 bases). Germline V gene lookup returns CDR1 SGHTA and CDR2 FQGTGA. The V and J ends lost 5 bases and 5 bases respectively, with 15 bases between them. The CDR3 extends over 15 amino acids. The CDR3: CASSPRLRGTGELFF. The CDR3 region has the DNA TGTGCCAGCAGCCCCCGGTTGCGGGGAACCGGGGAGCTGTTTTTT.

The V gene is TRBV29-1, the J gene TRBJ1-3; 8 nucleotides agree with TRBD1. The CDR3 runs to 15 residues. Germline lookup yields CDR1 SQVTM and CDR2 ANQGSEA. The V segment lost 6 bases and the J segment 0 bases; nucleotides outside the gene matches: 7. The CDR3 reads CSVLGTGDSGNTIYF. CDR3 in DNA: TGCAGCGTCCTCGGGACAGGAGACTCTGGAAACACCATATATTTT. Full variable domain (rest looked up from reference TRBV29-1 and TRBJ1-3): SAVISQKPSRDICQRGTSLTIQCQVDSQVTMMFWYRQQPGQSLTLIATANQGSEATYESGFVIDKFPISRPNLTFSTLTVSNMSPEDSSIYLCSVLGTGDSGNTIYFGEGSWLTVV.

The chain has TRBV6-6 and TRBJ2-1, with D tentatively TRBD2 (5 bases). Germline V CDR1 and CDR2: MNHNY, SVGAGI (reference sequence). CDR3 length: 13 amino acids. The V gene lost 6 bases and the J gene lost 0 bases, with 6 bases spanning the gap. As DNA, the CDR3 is TGTGCCAGCAGGAGGGTCTCCTACAATGAGCAGTTCTTC. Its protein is CASRRVSYNEQFF.

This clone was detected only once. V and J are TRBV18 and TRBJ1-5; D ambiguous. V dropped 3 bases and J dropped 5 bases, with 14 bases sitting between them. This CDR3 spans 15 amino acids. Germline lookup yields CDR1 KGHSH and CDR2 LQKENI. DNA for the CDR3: TGTGCCAGCTCACCCCAGTGGAGGAGGGATCAGCCCCAGCATTTT. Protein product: CASSPQWRRDQPQHF. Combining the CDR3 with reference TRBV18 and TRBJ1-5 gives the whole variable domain NAGVMQNPRHLVRRRGQEARLRCSPMKGHSHVYWYRQLPEEGLKFMVYLQKENIIDESGMPKERFSAEFPKEGPSILRIQQVVRGDSAAYFCASSPQWRRDQPQHFGDGTRLSIL.

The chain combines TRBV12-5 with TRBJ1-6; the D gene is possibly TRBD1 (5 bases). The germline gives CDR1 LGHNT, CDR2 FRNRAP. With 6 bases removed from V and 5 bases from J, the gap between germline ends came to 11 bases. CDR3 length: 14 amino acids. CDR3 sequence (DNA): TGTGCTAGTGGAACGACAGTGGATAATTCACCCCTCCACTTT. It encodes CASGTTVDNSPLHF.

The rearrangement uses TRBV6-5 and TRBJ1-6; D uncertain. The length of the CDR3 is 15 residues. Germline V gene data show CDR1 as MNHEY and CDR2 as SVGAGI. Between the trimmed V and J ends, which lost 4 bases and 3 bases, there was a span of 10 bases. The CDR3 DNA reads TGTGCCAGCAGTTCAAAACAAATCTATAATTCACCCCTCCACTTT. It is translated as CASSSKQIYNSPLHF.

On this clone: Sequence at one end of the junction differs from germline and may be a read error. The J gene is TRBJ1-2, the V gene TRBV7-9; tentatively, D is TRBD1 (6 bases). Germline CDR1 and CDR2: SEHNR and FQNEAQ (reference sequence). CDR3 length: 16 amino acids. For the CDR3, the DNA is TGTTCCAGCAGCCCCAGGCCCCGGACAGCAGACTATGGCTACACCTTC. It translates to CSSSPRPRTADYGYTF.

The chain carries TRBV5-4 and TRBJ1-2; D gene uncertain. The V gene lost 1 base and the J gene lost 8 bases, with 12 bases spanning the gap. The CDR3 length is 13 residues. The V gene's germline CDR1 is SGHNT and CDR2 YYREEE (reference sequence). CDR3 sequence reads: CASSLQSTRGYTF. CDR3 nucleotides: TGTGCCAGCAGCTTGCAAAGTACCAGGGGCTACACCTTC.

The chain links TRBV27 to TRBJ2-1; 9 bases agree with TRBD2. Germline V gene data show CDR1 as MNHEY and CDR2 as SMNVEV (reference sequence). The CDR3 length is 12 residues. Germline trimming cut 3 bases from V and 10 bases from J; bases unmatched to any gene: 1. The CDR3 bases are TGTGCCAGCAGTTTCCTAGCGGGAGAGCAGTTCTTC. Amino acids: CASSFLAGEQFF.

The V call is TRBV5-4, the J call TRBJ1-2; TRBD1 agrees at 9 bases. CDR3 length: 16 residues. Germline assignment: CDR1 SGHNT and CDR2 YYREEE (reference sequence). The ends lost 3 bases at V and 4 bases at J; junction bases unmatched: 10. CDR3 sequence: CASSSPGQGLGYGYTF. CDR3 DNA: TGTGCCAGCAGCTCTCCGGGACAGGGTCTGGGCTATGGCTACACCTTC.

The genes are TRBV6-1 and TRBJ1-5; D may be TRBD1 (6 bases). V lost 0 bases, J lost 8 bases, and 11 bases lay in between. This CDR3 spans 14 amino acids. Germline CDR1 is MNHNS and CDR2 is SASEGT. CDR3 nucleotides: TGTGCCAGCAGTGAAGCGGGGGGGCCAAAGCCCCAGCATTTT. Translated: CASSEAGGPKPQHF.

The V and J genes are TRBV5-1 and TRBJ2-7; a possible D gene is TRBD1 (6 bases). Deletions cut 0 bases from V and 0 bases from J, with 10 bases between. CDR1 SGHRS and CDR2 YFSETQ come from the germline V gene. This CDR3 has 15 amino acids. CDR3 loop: CASSLDGTPSYEQYF. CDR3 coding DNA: TGCGCCAGCAGCTTGGACGGGACACCCTCCTACGAGCAGTACTTC.

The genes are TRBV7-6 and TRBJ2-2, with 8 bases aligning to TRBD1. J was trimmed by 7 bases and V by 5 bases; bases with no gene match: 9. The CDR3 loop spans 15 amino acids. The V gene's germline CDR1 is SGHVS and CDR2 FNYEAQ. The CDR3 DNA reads TGTGCCAGCAGCCCCAGGGGGCGCTTCGACGGGGAGCTGTTTTTT. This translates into CASSPRGRFDGELFF.

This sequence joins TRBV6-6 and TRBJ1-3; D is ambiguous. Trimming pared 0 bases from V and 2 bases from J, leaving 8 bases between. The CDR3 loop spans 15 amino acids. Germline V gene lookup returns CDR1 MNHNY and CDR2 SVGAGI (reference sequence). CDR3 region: CASSYSGSTGNTIYF. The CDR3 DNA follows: TGTGCCAGCAGTTACTCGGGGAGTACTGGAAACACCATATATTTT.

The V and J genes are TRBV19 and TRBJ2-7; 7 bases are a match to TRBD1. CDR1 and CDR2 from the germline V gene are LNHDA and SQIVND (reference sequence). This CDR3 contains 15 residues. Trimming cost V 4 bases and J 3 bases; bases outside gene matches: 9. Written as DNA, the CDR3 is TGTGCCAGTAGTAGACGGGACAGAATATACTACGAGCAGTACTTC. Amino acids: CASSRRDRIYYEQYF.

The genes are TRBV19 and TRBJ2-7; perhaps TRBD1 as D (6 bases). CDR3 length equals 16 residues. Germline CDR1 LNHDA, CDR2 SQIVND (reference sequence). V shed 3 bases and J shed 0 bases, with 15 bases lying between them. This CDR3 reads CASSISRLGGSYEQYF. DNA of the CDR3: TGTGCCAGTAGTATCTCAAGATTAGGGGGCTCCTACGAGCAGTACTTC.

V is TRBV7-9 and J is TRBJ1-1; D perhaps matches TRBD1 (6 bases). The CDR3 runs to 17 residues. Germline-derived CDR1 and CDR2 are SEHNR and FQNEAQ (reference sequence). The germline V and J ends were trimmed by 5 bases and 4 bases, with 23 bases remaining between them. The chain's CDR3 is CASSTRDRTARGTEAFF. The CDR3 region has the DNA TGTGCCAGCAGCACTCGTGACCGGACAGCCCGGGGCACTGAAGCTTTCTTT. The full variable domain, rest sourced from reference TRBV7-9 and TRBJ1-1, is DTGVSQNPRHKITKRGQNVTFRCDPISEHNRLYWYRQTLGQGPEFLTYFQNEAQLEKSRLLSDRFSAERPKGSFSTLEIQRTEQGDSAMYLCASSTRDRTARGTEAFFGQGTRLTVV.

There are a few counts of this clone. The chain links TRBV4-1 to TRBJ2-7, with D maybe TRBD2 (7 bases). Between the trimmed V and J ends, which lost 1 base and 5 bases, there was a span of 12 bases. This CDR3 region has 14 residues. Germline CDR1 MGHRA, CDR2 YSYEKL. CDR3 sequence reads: CASSQGGGGHEQYF. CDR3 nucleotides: TGCGCCAGCAGCCAAGGGGGGGGCGGTCACGAGCAGTACTTC.

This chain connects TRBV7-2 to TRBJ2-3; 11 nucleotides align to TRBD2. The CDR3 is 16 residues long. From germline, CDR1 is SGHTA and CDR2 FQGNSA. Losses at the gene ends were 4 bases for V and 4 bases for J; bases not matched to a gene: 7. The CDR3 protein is CASSSNSGGASDTQYF. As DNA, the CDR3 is TGTGCCAGCAGCTCAAATAGCGGGGGGGCATCAGATACGCAGTATTTT.

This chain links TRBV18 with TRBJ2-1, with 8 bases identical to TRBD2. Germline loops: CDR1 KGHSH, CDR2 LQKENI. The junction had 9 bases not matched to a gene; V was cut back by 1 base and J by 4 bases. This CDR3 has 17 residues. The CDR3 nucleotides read TGTGCCAGCTCACCACGACGCGGCGGGGGGCCATACAATGAGCAGTTCTTC. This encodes CASSPRRGGGPYNEQFF.

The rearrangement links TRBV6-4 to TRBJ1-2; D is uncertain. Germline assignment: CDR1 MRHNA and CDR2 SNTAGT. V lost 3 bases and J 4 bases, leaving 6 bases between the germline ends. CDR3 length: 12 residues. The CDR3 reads CASSDPFYGYTF. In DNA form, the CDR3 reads TGTGCCAGCAGTGATCCCTTCTATGGCTACACCTTC.

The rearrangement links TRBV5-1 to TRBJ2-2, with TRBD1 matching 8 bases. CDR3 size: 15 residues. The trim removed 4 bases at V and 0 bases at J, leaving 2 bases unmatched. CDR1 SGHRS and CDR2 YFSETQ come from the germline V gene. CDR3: CASSAQGANTGELFF. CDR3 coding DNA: TGCGCCAGCAGCGCACAGGGGGCGAACACCGGGGAGCTGTTTTTT.

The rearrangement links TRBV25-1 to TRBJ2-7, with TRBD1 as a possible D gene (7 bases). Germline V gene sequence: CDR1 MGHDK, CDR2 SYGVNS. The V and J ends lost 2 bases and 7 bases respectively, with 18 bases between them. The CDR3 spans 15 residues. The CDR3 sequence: CASSEGGGKLTEQYF. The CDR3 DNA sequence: TGTGCCAGCAGTGAAGGAGGGGGCAAGTTAACTGAGCAGTACTTC.

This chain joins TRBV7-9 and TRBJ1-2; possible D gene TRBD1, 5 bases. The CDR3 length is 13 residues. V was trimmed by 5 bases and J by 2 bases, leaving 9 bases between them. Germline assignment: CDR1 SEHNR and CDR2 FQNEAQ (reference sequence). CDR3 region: CASSPQGNYGYTF. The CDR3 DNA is TGTGCCAGCAGCCCGCAGGGAAACTATGGCTACACCTTC.

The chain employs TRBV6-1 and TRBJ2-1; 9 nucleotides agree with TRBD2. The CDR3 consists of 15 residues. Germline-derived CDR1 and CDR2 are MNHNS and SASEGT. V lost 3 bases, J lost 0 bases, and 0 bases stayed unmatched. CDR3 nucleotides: TGTGCCAGCAGTGAGCGGGGGGGCTCCTACAATGAGCAGTTCTTC. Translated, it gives CASSERGGSYNEQFF.

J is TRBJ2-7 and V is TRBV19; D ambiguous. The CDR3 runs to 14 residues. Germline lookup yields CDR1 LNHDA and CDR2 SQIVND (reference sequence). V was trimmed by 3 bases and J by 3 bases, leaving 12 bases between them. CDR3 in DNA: TGTGCCAGTAGTATCTCCCGCGGTCGCTACGAGCAGTACTTC. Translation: CASSISRGRYEQYF.

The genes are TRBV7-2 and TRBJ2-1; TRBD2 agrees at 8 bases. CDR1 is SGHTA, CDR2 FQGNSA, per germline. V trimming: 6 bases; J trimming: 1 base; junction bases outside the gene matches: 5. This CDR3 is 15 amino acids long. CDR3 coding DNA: TGTGCCAGCAGGCCAACTAGCGGTTCCTACAATGAGCAGTTCTTC. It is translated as CASRPTSGSYNEQFF.

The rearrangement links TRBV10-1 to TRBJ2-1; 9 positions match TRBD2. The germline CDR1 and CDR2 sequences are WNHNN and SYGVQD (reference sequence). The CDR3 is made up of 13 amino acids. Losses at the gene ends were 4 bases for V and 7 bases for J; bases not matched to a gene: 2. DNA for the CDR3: TGCGCCAGCAGTGTGAGCGGGGGGAATGAGCAGTTCTTC. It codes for CASSVSGGNEQFF.

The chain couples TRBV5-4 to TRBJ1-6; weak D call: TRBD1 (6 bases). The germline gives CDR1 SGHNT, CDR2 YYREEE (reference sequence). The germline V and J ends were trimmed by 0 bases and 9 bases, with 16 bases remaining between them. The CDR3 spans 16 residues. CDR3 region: CASSLGAGETSSPLHF. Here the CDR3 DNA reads TGTGCCAGCAGCTTGGGGGCAGGGGAAACAAGTTCACCCCTCCACTTT. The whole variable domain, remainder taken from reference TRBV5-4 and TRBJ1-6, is ETGVTQSPTHLIKTRGQQVTLRCSSQSGHNTVSWYQQALGQGPQFIFQYYREEENGRGNFPPRFSGLQFPNYSSELNVNALELDDSALYLCASSLGAGETSSPLHFGNGTRLTVT.